This TCR beta chain is drawn from a study of chemoradiotherapy in HPV16-positive cancers. This CDR3 spans 13 amino acids. Trimming pared 3 bases from V and 2 bases from J, leaving 8 bases between. Germline CDR1 and CDR2: SGHRS and YFSETQ. The method was immunoSEQ multiplex PCR; TCRdb's version includes in-frame clones alone and lacks a portion of them. The sample yields some 11,000 clones, about 90% seen once. The specimen was taken from a patient who underwent chemoradiotherapy. The sequence was collected from a human donor with HPV-associated anogenital cancer. The chain carries TRBV5-1 and TRBJ1-2, with unresolved D. The CDR3 nucleotides are TGCGCCAGCAGCTGGGAGACAAACTATGGCTACACCTTC. Translated: CASSWETNYGYTF.